This T cell receptor beta chain originates from a study of monozygotic twins with inflammatory bowel disease (dated by TCRdb to between 2018 and 2021). At the level of the whole study: The complete study included 28 monozygotic twin pairs: 19 IBD-discordant Danish pairs and nine German pairs, of which four were IBD-concordant and five were IBD-discordant. The search for disease-associated traits relied mainly on comparing, within discordant pairs, IBD patients with their genetically identical healthy co-twins. Each individual had, on average, about 151 000 unique TCRalpha sequences and 181 000 unique TCRbeta sequences available for analysis. General conclusions and limits of the study: The analysis was unable to tell different T cell subtypes apart. IBD patients shared fewer clonotypes with other individuals than healthy twins did, most markedly in patients showing signs of disease activity. Because patients were on differing immunosuppressive treatments, the repertoires may have picked up extra background noise and inter-individual variability. No single strong signal or clonotype linked to IBD turned up in the results, so the idea that one exists was not supported. No difference in repertoire similarity was observed between concordant and discordant twins, possibly owing to limited statistical power. IBD patients had lower TCRbeta repertoire diversity, measured by the inverse Simpson index, than their healthy co-twins.

Libraries came from 5' RACE. For each TCR library, 3,000 to 4,000 ng of total RNA was used. For each sample, cDNA synthesis was carried out in eight separate reactions using SMARTScribe reverse transcriptase. Unique molecular identifiers containing a 6-nucleotide sample barcode were introduced through template switching during cDNA synthesis. Amplification of TCRalpha and TCRbeta cDNA involved two nested PCRs of roughly 17 and 9 cycles, and each PCR was followed by bead purification. Before amplification, the cDNA was both treated with uracil DNA-glycosylase and purified with the QIAquick PCR purification kit. In the second PCR, Illumina TruSeq-compatible adapters and sample-specific barcodes were added. Library quality and concentration were assessed using TapeStation and Qubit, and 4.5 to 6.5 ng of each library was pooled. Sequencing of pooled libraries was carried out on an Illumina HiSeq2500 single-index Rapid Run using 2 x 100 bp reads and custom sequencing primers. In the source study's methods: PCR and sequencing errors were corrected by UMI-based consensus assembly using MiGEC version 1.2.6. V(D)J alignment, clonotype assembly and CDR3 extraction were performed with MiXCR version 2.1.1. Gene usage, clonotype sharing and MAIT/NKT TCR abundance were normalised by analysing the top 1000, 10 000 and 20 000 clonotypes per sample. Diversity was computed as the inverse Simpson index with the vegan R package after downsampling to 27 000 UMIs. Paired Mann-Whitney U tests were applied to discordant twin pairs, and Benjamini-Hochberg correction was used for multiple testing. TCRdb reprocessed the public reads and reports one entry per CDR3 protein sequence, without DNA. The V and J calls and clone size are TCRdb's, not the authors'. The sample table includes a few hundred thousand distinct CDR3 sequences. 2% to 2.5% of the sample is in the top ten clones.

CDR1 and CDR2 were assigned from the germline V gene (reference sequence) as LNHNV and YYDKDF. The CDR3, from cysteine to phenylalanine, totals 14 residues. This entry has no DNA. An approximately 2.6 ml peripheral blood sample was drawn into PAXgene tubes per donor and stored at -80°C. Without any T cell sorting, total RNA was extracted from whole blood using the PAXgene blood miRNA kit on an automated QIAcube. Peripheral blood from monozygotic twin pairs, either concordant or discordant for inflammatory bowel disease, underwent deep TCRalpha and TCRbeta repertoire profiling that used unique molecular barcoding. Smoking habits were recorded for all twin pairs, and each individual was classified as a current, former or never smoker. As regards this clonotype: There is no known antigen for this receptor.

This receptor was identified in a human donor with ulcerative colitis or Crohn's disease, or a healthy co-twin of an affected twin (not recorded which). The chain is assembled from TRBV15 and TRBJ2-5. The sample taken for sequencing was blood. CDR3 reads: CATSRDLVEETQYF.